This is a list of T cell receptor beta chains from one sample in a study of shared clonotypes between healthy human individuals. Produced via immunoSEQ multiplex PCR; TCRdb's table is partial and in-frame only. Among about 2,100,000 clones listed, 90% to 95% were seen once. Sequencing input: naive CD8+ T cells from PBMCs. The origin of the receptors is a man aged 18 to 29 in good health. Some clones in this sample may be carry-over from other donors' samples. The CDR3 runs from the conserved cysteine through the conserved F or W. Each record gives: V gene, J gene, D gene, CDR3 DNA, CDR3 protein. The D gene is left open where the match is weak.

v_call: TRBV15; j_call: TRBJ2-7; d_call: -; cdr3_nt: TGTGCCACCAGCACCGGCTTTAGACTGGGGATGTACGAGCAGTACTTC; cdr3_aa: CATSTGFRLGMYEQYF
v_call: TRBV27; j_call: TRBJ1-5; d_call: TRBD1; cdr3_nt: TGTGCCAGCACCTACCGGACAGGGGGACAGCCCCAGCATTTT; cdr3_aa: CASTYRTGGQPQHF
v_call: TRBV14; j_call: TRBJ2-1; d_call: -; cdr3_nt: TGTGCCAGCAGCCAAGAGTTTGGTAGCGGACCCTACAATGAGCAGTTCTTC; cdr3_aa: CASSQEFGSGPYNEQFF
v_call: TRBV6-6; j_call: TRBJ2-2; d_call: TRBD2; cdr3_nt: TGTGCCACCAACGAAGCGGGAGATACCGGGGAGCTGTTTTTT; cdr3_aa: CATNEAGDTGELFF
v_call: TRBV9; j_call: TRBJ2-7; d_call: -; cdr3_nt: TGTGCCAGCAGCGCCTCCGGGAACTACGAGCAGTACTTC; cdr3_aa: CASSASGNYEQYF
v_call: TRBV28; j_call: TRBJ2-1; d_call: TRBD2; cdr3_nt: TGTGCCAGCAGTTTACTGGCTAGCGGGAGTAACGATGAGCAGTTCTTC; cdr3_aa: CASSLLASGSNDEQFF
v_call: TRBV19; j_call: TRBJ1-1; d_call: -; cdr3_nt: TGTGCCAGTCTTGGGGCTGCTGAAGCTTTCTTT; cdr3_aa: CASLGAAEAFF
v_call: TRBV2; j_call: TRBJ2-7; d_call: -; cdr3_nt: TGTGCCAGCAGTGCCAGCACGCTAGCCTACGAGCAGTACTTC; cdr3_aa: CASSASTLAYEQYF
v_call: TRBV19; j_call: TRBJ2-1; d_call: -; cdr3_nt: TGTGCCAGTGCCGGGATGCGGGGCAATGAGCAGTTCTTC; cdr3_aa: CASAGMRGNEQFF
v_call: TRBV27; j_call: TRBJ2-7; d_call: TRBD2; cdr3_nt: TGTGCCAGCAGTTTGTCGCAGTGGGGGGGGTACGAGCAGTACTTC; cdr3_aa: CASSLSQWGGYEQYF